The present TCR beta chain was sequenced within a study of control samples from healthy donors and cancer patients. Sequencing used immunoSEQ multiplex PCR; TCRdb keeps in-frame clones, though not all of them. The data hold under 200,000 clones, with about 94% observed a single time. The CDR3 contains 13 residues. The germline gives CDR1 SGHRS, CDR2 YFSETQ. The V gene end was trimmed by 4 bases and the J gene end by 8 bases; junction bases not matched to a gene: 6. The source is a middle-aged woman in good health. Sequencing was done on a sample of blood. V gene TRBV5-1 combines with J gene TRBJ1-2; the match to TRBD1 covers 9 bases. CDR3 region: CASSPDRGNGYTF. The CDR3 region has the DNA TGCGCCAGCAGCCCGGACAGGGGAAACGGCTACACCTTC.